A single sample is the source of the 5 T cell receptor beta chains below, sequenced in a study of CD8 T cells in ankylosing spondylitis. One entry per CDR3 protein, called by TCRdb with MiXCR from the 5' RACE reads. The sample includes about 130,000 distinct CDR3 sequences, about 7% of them seen just once. Sequencing was done on a sample of blood, either unsorted or a sorted T cell fraction (not recorded which). The receptors derive from a male donor with ankylosing spondylitis or in good health (not recorded which).

There are many counts of this clonotype. V is TRBV5-1 and J is TRBJ1-2, with 10 positions matching TRBD1. Trimming at V came to 2 bases and at J to 4 bases, leaving 5 bases not matched to a gene. Germline V CDR1 and CDR2: SGHRS, YFSETQ. This CDR3 has 15 amino acids. CDR3 residues: CASSFPGQGTYGYTF. Written as DNA, the CDR3 is TGCGCCAGCAGCTTCCCGGGACAGGGGACCTATGGCTACACCTTC.

This clonotype was seen many times. The gene calls are TRBV25-1 and TRBJ2-2; 9 bases align to TRBD2. J gave up 0 bases and V 7 bases, and 6 bases lay outside the gene matches. From germline, CDR1 is MGHDK and CDR2 SYGVNS. The CDR3 extends over 16 amino acids. CDR3: CASIQRGVANTGELFF. CDR3 DNA sequence: TGTGCCAGCATCCAGCGGGGGGTAGCGAACACCGGGGAGCTGTTTTTT.

The table lists this clonotype with many counts. The rearrangement joins TRBV7-2 to TRBJ2-5; D unclear. The V gene lost 2 bases and the J gene lost 1 base, with 8 bases spanning the gap. CDR1 is SGHTA and CDR2 is FQGNSA in the germline V gene. This CDR3 contains 14 residues. CDR3 loop: CASSLMSGQETQYF. CDR3 in DNA: TGTGCCAGCAGCTTAATGTCAGGCCAAGAGACCCAGTACTTC.

This clonotype was recorded many times. This chain joins TRBV6-1 and TRBJ2-1, with 13 bases matching TRBD2. Trimming took 6 bases from V and 3 from J; bases not matched to a gene: 5. The CDR3 runs to 16 residues. Per the germline V gene, CDR1 is MNHNS and CDR2 is SASEGT. The CDR3 coding sequence is TGTGCCAGCAGAGAGACTAGCGGGGGGTTCTACAATGAGCAGTTCTTC. Its protein product is CASRETSGGFYNEQFF.

This clonotype was recorded many times. This chain connects TRBV20-1 to TRBJ2-1; TRBD2 aligns across 7 bases. Germline CDR1 reads DFQATT; CDR2 reads SNEGSKA (reference sequence). This CDR3 region has 16 residues. The V and J ends lost 6 bases and 3 bases, in that order; junction bases with no gene match: 14. CDR3 DNA sequence: TGCAGTGCCCACCCGAGGGCGGGAGTGGGCTACAATGAGCAGTTCTTC. Translating it yields CSAHPRAGVGYNEQFF.